These 29 T cell receptor beta chains were sequenced from one sample in a study of blood T cell repertoires in COVID-19. The data were produced by immunoSEQ multiplex PCR, yet TCRdb's version contains in-frame clones alone and is incomplete. The sample has more than 150,000 clones; about four fifths are singletons. The specimen was peripheral blood. The receptor source for this set is a man between 18 and 29 years old with active or convalescent COVID-19.

The chain uses TRBV6-5 and TRBJ2-2; unclear D gene. This CDR3 spans 12 amino acids. CDR1 and CDR2 (germline): MNHEY, SVGAGI. Deletions cut 7 bases from V and 3 bases from J, with 6 bases between. CDR3 sequence reads: CASTPDTGELFF. The CDR3 DNA reads as TGTGCCAGCACTCCAGACACCGGGGAGCTGTTTTTT.

This chain connects TRBV7-3 to TRBJ2-2, with 10 positions matching TRBD1. CDR3 size: 17 residues. The junction had 5 bases not matched to a gene; V was cut back by 1 base and J by 3 bases. CDR1 SGHTA and CDR2 FQGTGA come from the germline V gene. Here the CDR3 DNA reads TGTGCCAGCAGCTTAATTGGGACAGGGGATCACACCGGGGAGCTGTTTTTT. Its protein is CASSLIGTGDHTGELFF.

This clone was seen only a few times. The chain is built from TRBV28 and TRBJ1-5, with 7 bases fitting TRBD1. CDR3 size: 16 residues. Germline-derived CDR1 and CDR2 are MDHEN and SYDVKM. V lost 5 bases to trimming and J lost 2 bases; unmatched junction nucleotides: 9. The CDR3 protein is CASSPQGGGGNQPQHF. The CDR3 region has the DNA TGTGCCAGCAGTCCCCAGGGGGGAGGCGGCAATCAGCCCCAGCATTTT.

The rearrangement uses TRBV4-2 and TRBJ1-5; D uncertain. The V gene lost 4 bases and the J gene lost 4 bases, with 8 bases spanning the gap. The CDR3 length is 13 residues. Germline CDR1 LGHNA, CDR2 YNFKEQ. CDR3 in DNA: TGTGCCAGCAGCCCTACGAAGAATCAGCCCCAGCATTTT. Amino acid sequence: CASSPTKNQPQHF.

This clone was picked up one time. The chain couples TRBV19 to TRBJ2-3; 13 bases fit TRBD2. Trimming at V came to 6 bases and at J to 4 bases, leaving 7 bases not matched to a gene. The CDR3 runs to 16 residues. CDR1 and CDR2 (germline): LNHDA, SQIVND (reference sequence). Here the CDR3 reads CASSTGTSGIADTQYF. The DNA for the CDR3 is TGTGCCAGTAGCACCGGGACTAGCGGGATAGCAGATACGCAGTATTTT.

The V call is TRBV18, the J call TRBJ2-5, with 12 bases identical to TRBD2. The V segment lost 1 base and the J segment 5 bases; nucleotides outside the gene matches: 5. CDR3 length: 16 residues. The germline V gene has CDR1 KGHSH and CDR2 LQKENI. The CDR3 loop is CASSPRITSGGETQYF. The CDR3 DNA reads as TGTGCCAGCTCACCACGGATAACTAGCGGGGGGGAGACCCAGTACTTC.

This clone has a single count. This chain connects TRBV6-1 to TRBJ2-2; 8 nucleotides agree with TRBD2. The junction had 12 bases not matched to a gene; V was cut back by 2 bases and J by 4 bases. The CDR3 length is 18 residues. Germline V gene data show CDR1 as MNHNS and CDR2 as SASEGT. CDR3 amino acids: CASSERGSRGVSTGELFF. The CDR3 coding sequence is TGTGCCAGCAGTGAAAGGGGCTCGCGGGGGGTCAGCACCGGGGAGCTGTTTTTT.

CDR3 residues: CASSHLGGADIQYF. The CDR3 DNA follows: TGTGCCAGTAGCCACTTAGGGGGGGCTGACATTCAGTACTTC. The chain links TRBV19 to TRBJ2-4, with a possible D match to TRBD2 (7 bases). Trimming took 6 bases from V and 8 from J, leaving 17 bases between them. CDR3 length: 14 amino acids. Germline V lookup: CDR1 LNHDA, CDR2 SQIVND (reference sequence).

This clone was seen a single time. The chain is built from TRBV6-6 and TRBJ2-7, with TRBD1 identical over 7 bases. This CDR3 is built from 13 residues. V gave up 6 bases and J gave up 4 bases; unmatched junction bases: 6. From germline, CDR1 is MNHNY and CDR2 SVGAGI (reference sequence). The CDR3 bases are TGTGCCAGCAGATACGGACAGGTTTACGAGCAGTACTTC. Translated: CASRYGQVYEQYF.

The rearrangement uses TRBV7-8 and TRBJ1-5, with 9 bases matching TRBD1. Trimming removed 6 bases from V and 7 bases from J; junction bases left unmatched: 7. The germline V gene encodes CDR1 SGHVS and CDR2 FQNEAQ. This CDR3 contains 14 residues. CDR3 sequence reads: CASSYGQGNQPQHF. The DNA of the CDR3 is TGTGCCAGCAGTTACGGACAGGGGAACCAGCCCCAGCATTTT.

This clone appeared a few times. CDR3 DNA sequence: TGTGCCAGCAGTGAAGGGGGCTATCTGAACACTGAAGCTTTCTTT. It translates to CASSEGGYLNTEAFF. The chain has TRBV6-1 and TRBJ1-1, with D perhaps matching TRBD1 (5 bases). This CDR3 region has 15 residues. The V end was cut by 1 base, the J end by 0 bases, with 9 bases between. CDR1 and CDR2 from the germline V gene are MNHNS and SASEGT.

This clone was detected once. The rearrangement uses TRBV4-2 and TRBJ2-1; 12 positions agree with TRBD2. This CDR3 is 17 amino acids long. The germline CDR1 and CDR2 sequences are LGHNA and YNFKEQ. J gave up 5 bases and V 0 bases, and 5 bases lay outside the gene matches. DNA of the CDR3: TGTGCCAGCAGCCAAGACACTAGCGGGGGGTTAAACAATGAGCAGTTCTTC. As protein: CASSQDTSGGLNNEQFF.

This chain uses TRBV19 with TRBJ1-4; the match to TRBD1 covers 8 bases. V lost 7 bases and J lost 3; bases outside the gene matches: 7. The CDR3 covers 15 residues. CDR1 LNHDA and CDR2 SQIVND come from the germline V gene (reference sequence). Here the CDR3 reads CASKGPGQANEKLFF. The DNA of the CDR3 is TGTGCCAGTAAGGGGCCGGGACAGGCTAATGAAAAACTGTTTTTT.

V is TRBV6-2 or TRBV6-3 and J is TRBJ2-5, with TRBD2 matching over 13 bases. CDR1 is MNHEY and CDR2 is SVGEGT in the germline V gene. The V gene end was trimmed by 2 bases and the J gene end by 5 bases; junction bases not matched to a gene: 2. CDR3 size: 15 residues. As DNA, the CDR3 is TGTGCCAGCAGTTACACGGGACTAGCGGGGGAGACCCAGTACTTC. Encoded protein: CASSYTGLAGETQYF.

Comments on this clone: Different DNA sequences within this sample yield the same CDR3. The chain employs TRBV4-1 and TRBJ1-5; 9 bases fit TRBD1. The CDR3 sequence is 16 residues long. Germline CDR1 MGHRA, CDR2 YSYEKL. Losses at the gene ends were 3 bases for V and 0 bases for J; bases not matched to a gene: 3. CDR3 sequence (DNA): TGCGCCAGCAGCCAGGACAGGGGCCGTAGCAATCAGCCCCAGCATTTT. Protein sequence: CASSQDRGRSNQPQHF.

The chain uses TRBV5-5 and TRBJ2-1; 10 bases match TRBD2. This CDR3 is 17 amino acids long. V trimming: 1 base; J trimming: 0 bases; junction bases outside the gene matches: 4. From germline, CDR1 is SGHKS and CDR2 YYEKEE (reference sequence). This chain's CDR3 is CASSLTSGTSSYNEQFF. CDR3 nucleotide sequence: TGTGCCAGCAGCTTGACTAGCGGGACGAGCTCCTACAATGAGCAGTTCTTC. Variable domain in full (rest from reference TRBV5-5 and TRBJ2-1): DAGVTQSPTHLIKTRGQQVTLRCSPISGHKSVSWYQQVLGQGPQFIFQYYEKEERGRGNFPDRFSARQFPNYSSELNVNALLLGDSALYLCASSLTSGTSSYNEQFFGPGTRLTVL.

The chain combines TRBV29-1 with TRBJ1-2, with 7 bases matching TRBD1. V lost 4 bases, J lost 7 bases, and 12 bases stayed unmatched. The germline V gene encodes CDR1 SQVTM and CDR2 ANQGSEA. The CDR3 is 14 residues long. CDR3 amino acids: CSVAAQGSPAGYTF. For the CDR3, the DNA is TGCAGCGTTGCGGCACAGGGGAGTCCGGCTGGCTACACCTTC.

This clone was found once. V gene TRBV2 combines with J gene TRBJ1-6, with 7 bases lining up with TRBD1. CDR3 size: 15 residues. V shed 3 bases, J shed 10 bases, and the junction held 9 bases outside the gene matches. Germline V gene sequence: CDR1 SNHLY, CDR2 FYNNEI. CDR3 DNA: TGTGCCAGCAGTGATAGGACAGGAAGAAACTCACCCCTCCACTTT. Translating gives CASSDRTGRNSPLHF.

The rearrangement uses TRBV5-1 and TRBJ1-2; 7 bases map to TRBD1. V lost 3 bases to trimming and J lost 3 bases; unmatched junction nucleotides: 2. The CDR3 is made up of 13 amino acids. Looked up from germline, CDR1 is SGHRS and CDR2 is YFSETQ. The CDR3 is CASSSGQDYGYTF. The CDR3 nucleotides read TGCGCCAGCAGCTCAGGACAGGACTATGGCTACACCTTC.

This rearrangement joins TRBV19 to TRBJ1-5; 7 bases line up with TRBD1. Losses at the gene ends were 5 bases for V and 5 bases for J; bases not matched to a gene: 6. Germline V lookup: CDR1 LNHDA, CDR2 SQIVND (reference sequence). The CDR3 runs 14 residues. CDR3 DNA sequence: TGTGCCAGTAGTTTTACAGGGGTAGATCAGCCCCAGCATTTT. Encoded protein: CASSFTGVDQPQHF. The complete variable domain, with remaining parts taken from reference TRBV19 and TRBJ1-5, reads DGGITQSPKYLFRKEGQNVTLSCEQNLNHDAMYWYRQDPGQGLRLIYYSQIVNDFQKGDIAEGYSVSREKKESFPLTVTSAQKNPTAFYLCASSFTGVDQPQHFGDGTRLSIL.

This chain joins TRBV7-9 and TRBJ1-2; 7 bases map to TRBD1. The length of the CDR3 is 13 residues. Germline V lookup: CDR1 SEHNR, CDR2 FQNEAQ (reference sequence). V dropped 4 bases and J dropped 6; count of bases not matched to a gene: 5. The CDR3 loop reads CASSSRDRNGYTF. CDR3 nucleotide sequence: TGTGCCAGCAGCTCCCGGGACAGAAATGGCTACACCTTC. The full variable domain, its missing parts supplied by reference TRBV7-9 and TRBJ1-2, is DTGVSQNPRHKITKRGQNVTFRCDPISEHNRLYWYRQTLGQGPEFLTYFQNEAQLEKSRLLSDRFSAERPKGSFSTLEIQRTEQGDSAMYLCASSSRDRNGYTFGSGTRLTVV.

This rearrangement joins TRBV12-2 to TRBJ1-1; TRBD1 reflects the table's D call only, with no check against the DNA. TRBV12-2 is described as a pseudogene. This CDR3 is built from 18 residues. The CDR3 protein is CASRFNDLAHSMNTEAFF. CDR3 DNA sequence: TGTGCAAGTCGCTTCAATGATTTGGCCCACAGCATGAACACTGAAGCTTTCTTT.

The chain uses TRBV6-5 and TRBJ2-1; D possibly corresponds to TRBD1 (5 bases). The CDR3 is 16 residues long. Germline V gives CDR1 MNHEY, CDR2 SVGAGI. V was clipped by 0 bases and J by 4 bases, with 13 bases between them. The CDR3 DNA is TGTGCCAGCAGTTACTCGTTTTCGCAGGGATACAATGAGCAGTTCTTC. It yields the protein CASSYSFSQGYNEQFF.

A single count supports this clone. The chain links TRBV2 to TRBJ1-5, with 7 bases identical to TRBD1. The V gene end was trimmed by 6 bases and the J gene end by 5 bases; junction bases not matched to a gene: 7. The germline V gene encodes CDR1 SNHLY and CDR2 FYNNEI. This CDR3 comprises 14 residues. CDR3 region: CASRPGQDHQPQHF. The CDR3 DNA sequence: TGTGCCAGCAGGCCCGGACAGGATCATCAGCCCCAGCATTTT.

This chain joins TRBV7-9 and TRBJ1-1; 10 positions agree with TRBD1. The CDR3 has 14 residues. The V segment lost 7 bases and the J segment 4 bases; nucleotides outside the gene matches: 6. Germline CDR1 reads SEHNR; CDR2 reads FQNEAQ (reference sequence). The CDR3 here is CASTLGQGGTEAFF. The DNA of the CDR3 is TGTGCCAGCACCCTCGGACAGGGGGGCACTGAAGCTTTCTTT.

This chain links TRBV7-9 with TRBJ1-1; no reliable D call. CDR1 SEHNR and CDR2 FQNEAQ come from the germline V gene (reference sequence). V lost 5 bases to trimming and J lost 6 bases, with 13 bases between them. This CDR3 has 13 amino acids. The DNA of the CDR3 is TGTGCCAGCAGCGCCAATCCGAGGGCTGAAGCTTTCTTT. Its translation: CASSANPRAEAFF.

V gene TRBV7-2 combines with J gene TRBJ2-7; 11 bases are a match to TRBD1. The germline V gene has CDR1 SGHTA and CDR2 FQGNSA. V shed 6 bases and J 8 bases; nucleotides not matched to a gene: 12. The CDR3 is made up of 15 amino acids. The CDR3, as DNA: TGTGCCAGCAGATCTCGACCGGGACAGGGGGTAAAGCAGTACTTC. Protein product: CASRSRPGQGVKQYF.

V usage is TRBV7-9 and J usage is TRBJ2-7; 7 bases agree with TRBD2. V was pared by 4 bases and J by 4 bases, with 7 bases of the junction left unmatched. The CDR3 contains 14 residues. Germline CDR1 is SEHNR and CDR2 is FQNEAQ (reference sequence). DNA of the CDR3: TGTGCCAGCAGCTCGCAAGCGGGGAATTACGAGCAGTACTTC. This gives the protein CASSSQAGNYEQYF.

The V gene is TRBV9, the J gene TRBJ2-3; a possible D gene is TRBD2 (5 bases). Trimming shortened V by 3 bases and J by 0 bases, and 8 bases separated the two germline ends. The V gene's germline CDR1 is SGDLS and CDR2 YYNGEE. This CDR3 comprises 14 residues. CDR3 residues: CASSEDSSTDTQYF. The CDR3 DNA reads as TGTGCCAGCAGCGAGGACTCTAGCACAGATACGCAGTATTTT.